The 18 T cell receptor beta chains below come from one sample, sequenced in a study of T-cell reconstitution after alpha-beta-depleted transplantation in children. Researchers prepared the TCRbeta library using unique molecular identifiers, the study reports. TCRdb re-derived calls from the PCR reads in MiXCR, one entry per CDR3 protein. Of about 400,000 distinct CDR3 sequences in the sample, approximately 20% were seen once. The material sequenced was PBMCs from the stem cell graft donor, taken from the stem cell graft. All receptors come from a human donor who donated a stem cell graft to a child with acute myeloid leukemia.

This clonotype was observed many times. CDR3 sequence (DNA): TGCAGTGCTCAGGAACTAGCGGGAGTAACCGGGGAGCTGTTTTTT. It specifies CSAQELAGVTGELFF. The genes are TRBV20-1 and TRBJ2-2, with TRBD2 identical over 11 bases. This CDR3 has 15 residues. J gave up 5 bases and V 5 bases, and 7 bases lay outside the gene matches. Germline V gives CDR1 DFQATT, CDR2 SNEGSKA (reference sequence).

This clonotype was found a few times. The gene calls are TRBV5-1 and TRBJ2-1, with 8 bases matching TRBD2. The length of the CDR3 is 14 residues. Trimming cost V 4 bases and J 6 bases; bases outside gene matches: 6. The germline V gene encodes CDR1 SGHRS and CDR2 YFSETQ. Here the CDR3 DNA reads TGCGCCAGCAGCCATTCCGGGACTAGCAATGAGCAGTTCTTC. Residues: CASSHSGTSNEQFF.

This sequence joins TRBV20-1 and TRBJ2-7; a weak D match, TRBD2 (6 bases). This CDR3 is built from 17 residues. CDR1 and CDR2 from the germline V gene are DFQATT and SNEGSKA (reference sequence). Trimming removed 3 bases from V and 1 base from J, with 22 bases in between. In nucleotides, the CDR3 is TGCAGTGCTAGGCCGTTGGGAGCAGCGGAGGGATCCTACGAGCAGTACTTC. Protein product: CSARPLGAAEGSYEQYF.

The CDR3 DNA sequence: TGCGCCAGCGATACAGTTCAGCCCCAGCATTTT. It yields the protein CASDTVQPQHF. The J gene is TRBJ1-5, the V gene TRBV23-1; D not resolved. TRBV23-1 is designated an ORF whose function remains uncertain. The CDR3 covers 11 residues. Trimming cost V 8 bases and J 6 bases, with 8 bases left between them.

In its sample, this clonotype was seen a few times. The chain carries TRBV4-1 and TRBJ1-1; D is unresolved. Trimming removed 0 bases from V and 10 bases from J, with 12 bases in between. This CDR3 spans 13 amino acids. Germline CDR1 MGHRA, CDR2 YSYEKL. The CDR3 spells CASSQDRSTGAFF. In DNA form, the CDR3 reads TGCGCCAGCAGCCAAGATCGGTCGACGGGAGCTTTCTTT.

In regard to this clonotype: This likely comes from a read error, as the CDR3 has no conserved phenylalanine or tryptophan at its end. The rearrangement uses TRBV5-1 and TRBJ2-7, with D unresolved. The CDR3 sequence is 14 residues long. In germline, CDR1 is SGHRS, CDR2 YFSETQ. V was shortened by 7 bases and J by 4 bases, with 18 bases between the two germline ends. CDR3 DNA sequence: TGCGCCAGCTTCCTACAACCCGCGGTTTACGAGCAGTACCTC. As protein: CASFLQPAVYEQYL.

This clonotype has more than one count but fewer than ten. This chain uses TRBV5-1 with TRBJ2-7; D may match TRBD1 or TRBD2 (5 bases each). Germline values: CDR1 SGHRS, CDR2 YFSETQ. The CDR3 runs 13 residues. Trimming took 7 bases from V and 4 from J, leaving 15 bases between them. The CDR3 loop reads CASGARGTYEQYF. Here the CDR3 DNA reads TGCGCCAGCGGGGCGAGGGGTACTTACGAGCAGTACTTC.

This sequence joins TRBV15 and TRBJ1-4; D gene ambiguous. This CDR3 is built from 16 residues. V was clipped by 1 base and J by 0 bases, with 9 bases between them. From germline, CDR1 is LNHNV and CDR2 YYDKDF (reference sequence). CDR3 DNA: TGTGCCACCAGCAGAGTTACATCTGCAACTAATGAAAAACTGTTTTTT. Amino acids: CATSRVTSATNEKLFF.

The rearrangement uses TRBV11-2 and TRBJ2-1; 10 bases are shared with TRBD2. CDR1 SGHAT and CDR2 FQNNGV come from the germline V gene. CDR3 length equals 15 residues. V was pared by 3 bases and J by 9 bases, with 8 bases of the junction left unmatched. The CDR3 DNA reads TGTGCCAGCAGCTTTGAGCCTAGCGGGAGTTCTGAGCAGTTCTTC. Translating gives CASSFEPSGSSEQFF.

At least ten counts were recorded for this clonotype. The rearrangement links TRBV29-1 to TRBJ2-5; D is possibly TRBD1 (6 bases). Looked up from germline, CDR1 is SQVTM and CDR2 is ANQGSEA. Trimming cost V 4 bases and J 0 bases, with 18 bases left between them. This CDR3 region has 16 residues. For the CDR3, the DNA is TGCAGCGTTGGGGGCTCGACAGGAACGTACCAAGAGACCCAGTACTTC. Protein: CSVGGSTGTYQETQYF.

The J gene is TRBJ2-7, the V gene TRBV12-3 or TRBV12-4; tentatively, D is TRBD1 (6 bases). Trimming removed 5 bases from V and 7 bases from J, with 15 bases in between. This CDR3 spans 13 amino acids. The CDR3 reads CASSRGGVGEQYF. The DNA for the CDR3 is TGTGCCAGCAGTCGAGGGGGTGTGGGGGAGCAGTACTTC.

This clonotype was recorded at least ten times. The V call is TRBV29-1, the J call TRBJ2-6, with D possibly TRBD2 on 6 matching bases. CDR1 and CDR2 (germline): SQVTM, ANQGSEA. The length of the CDR3 is 16 residues. The V gene lost 4 bases and the J gene lost 0 bases, with 13 bases spanning the gap. The CDR3 reads CSVGVADYSGANVLTF. For the CDR3, the DNA is TGCAGCGTTGGAGTAGCGGACTACTCTGGGGCCAACGTCCTGACTTTC.

This clonotype was detected ten times or more. The J gene is TRBJ2-5, the V gene TRBV15; D not certain. The V end was cut by 0 bases, the J end by 5 bases, with 7 bases between. CDR3 length: 13 amino acids. The germline CDR1 and CDR2 sequences are LNHNV and YYDKDF (reference sequence). CDR3 nucleotides: TGTGCCACCAGCAGAGATCCCTCTGAGACCCAGTACTTC. Translating it yields CATSRDPSETQYF.

This clonotype has just a few counts. CDR3 amino acids: CSAHQAGGPSYEQYF. For the CDR3, the DNA is TGCAGTGCCCATCAAGCGGGAGGGCCCAGTTACGAGCAGTACTTC. The V call is TRBV20-1, the J call TRBJ2-7; 10 nucleotides agree with TRBD2. CDR1 is DFQATT, CDR2 SNEGSKA, per germline (reference sequence). This CDR3 spans 15 amino acids. Unmatched junction bases numbered 12, after V lost 6 bases and J lost 4 bases.

The chain uses TRBV9 and TRBJ2-2; D gene ambiguous. V was shortened by 0 bases and J by 4 bases, with 7 bases between the two germline ends. The CDR3 has 14 residues. Germline lookup yields CDR1 SGDLS and CDR2 YYNGEE. DNA of the CDR3: TGTGCCAGCAGCGTAGGCCAGCCCACCGGGGAGCTGTTTTTT. This sequence encodes CASSVGQPTGELFF.

The rearrangement uses TRBV12-3 or TRBV12-4 and TRBJ2-1; 14 positions agree with TRBD2. V gave up 6 bases and J gave up 7 bases; unmatched junction bases: 8. The CDR3 has 16 amino acids. The CDR3 sequence: CASRDPGTSGSNEQFF. CDR3 in DNA: TGTGCCAGCAGGGACCCCGGGACTAGCGGGAGTAATGAGCAGTTCTTC.

This chain joins TRBV29-1 and TRBJ2-7, with D perhaps matching TRBD1 (6 bases). This CDR3 has 11 residues. Trimming stripped 7 bases from V and 6 bases from J, with 13 bases between. Germline CDR1 SQVTM, CDR2 ANQGSEA. CDR3 in amino acids: CSAPVGAEQYF. The DNA of the CDR3 is TGCAGCGCCCCAGTGGGGGCCGAGCAGTACTTC.

This clonotype turned up a few times. This rearrangement joins TRBV5-1 to TRBJ2-1, with 8 bases matching TRBD1. The CDR3 runs 15 residues. Trimming took 4 bases from V and 6 from J; bases not matched to a gene: 9. Germline V gene data show CDR1 as SGHRS and CDR2 as YFSETQ. The CDR3 sequence: CASSTGDRSPNEQFF. The CDR3 bases are TGCGCCAGCAGCACCGGGGACAGGTCCCCCAATGAGCAGTTCTTC. The full variable domain, in which reference TRBV5-1 and TRBJ2-1 provide the parts outside the CDR3, is KAGVTQTPRYLIKTRGQQVTLSCSPISGHRSVSWYQQTPGQGLQFLFEYFSETQRNKGNFPGRFSGRQFSNSRSEMNVSTLELGDSALYLCASSTGDRSPNEQFFGPGTRLTVL.